The 4 T cell receptor beta chains presented below share a single source sample, sequenced in a study of T cells after yellow fever vaccination. TCRdb fed the 5' RACE reads into MiXCR, producing one record per CDR3 protein. The sample records around 300,000 distinct CDR3 sequences, over 3.5% being singletons. The material was PBMCs, obtained 15 days after the yellow fever booster vaccination. The receptors were sampled from a man between 18 and 35 years old who received the YFV17D yellow fever vaccine.

This clonotype occurred a few times. The rearrangement joins TRBV4-3 to TRBJ1-1, with TRBD1 identical over 7 bases. V dropped 0 bases and J dropped 1; count of bases not matched to a gene: 5. CDR3 size: 16 residues. Per germline, CDR1 LGHNA and CDR2 YSLEER. CDR3 sequence (DNA): TGCGCCAGCAGCCAAGAGCCCCAGGGGGGGAACACTGAAGCTTTCTTT. This translates into CASSQEPQGGNTEAFF.

CDR3 protein: CASRKDGGSYEQYF. The CDR3 bases are TGTGCCAGCAGGAAGGACGGAGGCTCCTACGAGCAGTACTTC. The chain carries TRBV7-3 and TRBJ2-7; weak D call: TRBD2 (5 bases). Germline CDR1 reads SGHTA; CDR2 reads FQGTGA. The CDR3 runs to 14 residues. V was cut by 6 bases and J by 0 bases, with 12 bases left in between.

The chain uses TRBV6-5 and TRBJ2-6; 11 bases line up with TRBD2. Unmatched junction bases numbered 3, after V lost 1 base and J lost 1 base. Per germline, CDR1 MNHEY and CDR2 SVGAGI. This CDR3 contains 18 residues. CDR3 in amino acids: CASSYFLAGGSGANVLTF. CDR3 DNA sequence: TGTGCCAGCAGTTACTTCCTAGCGGGGGGATCTGGGGCCAACGTCCTGACTTTC.

This clonotype was recorded at least ten times. CDR3 DNA: TGTGCCAGCAGGCTAGGTGAGAATGAGCAGTTCTTC. It yields the protein CASRLGENEQFF. The V and J genes are TRBV12-3 or TRBV12-4 and TRBJ2-1; D remains unclear. Trimming cost V 6 bases and J 7 bases, with 10 bases left between them. The CDR3 is 12 residues long.